These 7 T cell receptor beta chains came from one sample sequenced in a study of CD8+CD57+ T cells in acquired aplastic anemia. Study observations and caveats: CD8+CD57+ cells in patients trailed total CD4+ and CD8+ pools in diversity.

Their antigens are not known. Patients picked for sequencing had shown CD8+CD57+ cell expansion detected by flow cytometry. The use of genomic DNA as template underpinned the TCR beta VDJ and CDR3 profiling. TCRdb reanalysed the reads using MiXCR and keeps one entry per CDR3 protein. The table shows approximately 21,000 distinct CDR3 sequences, with roughly 43% occurring only once. The specimen sequenced was CD8+CD57+ T cells sorted from PBMCs. Documented subset: bead-enriched CD8+CD57+ effector memory T cells from SAA patients. The origin of the receptors is a human donor with aplastic anemia.

The rearrangement links TRBV14 to TRBJ2-2; D gene uncertain. This CDR3 has 13 amino acids. Germline V gene sequence: CDR1 SGHDN, CDR2 FVKESK. V lost 6 bases to trimming and J lost 2 bases, with 7 bases between them. The CDR3 DNA sequence: TGTGCCAGCAGTCCCTTCAACACCGGGGAGCTGTTTTTT. Amino acid sequence: CASSPFNTGELFF.

The genes are TRBV7-6 and TRBJ2-3; 15 bases map to TRBD2. CDR1 SGHVS and CDR2 FNYEAQ come from the germline V gene. The trim removed 1 base at V and 4 bases at J, leaving 15 bases unmatched. The CDR3 runs to 21 residues. In DNA, the CDR3 is TGTGCCAGCAGCTTAGATCCTCGGACTAGCGGGAGGGCCGGGAGCGCAGATACGCAGTATTTT. Residues: CASSLDPRTSGRAGSADTQYF.

This clonotype showed up many times. The V call is TRBV5-1, the J call TRBJ1-6; D might be TRBD1 (6 bases). With 4 bases removed from V and 7 bases from J, the gap between germline ends came to 15 bases. The CDR3 is made up of 15 amino acids. Germline values: CDR1 SGHRS, CDR2 YFSETQ. CDR3 sequence (DNA): TGCGCCAGCAGCGACGGGACACCTGGCAATTCACCCCTCCACTTT. Protein product: CASSDGTPGNSPLHF.

The chain joins TRBV25-1 to TRBJ2-7; tentatively, D is TRBD1 (6 bases). The germline CDR1 and CDR2 sequences are MGHDK and SYGVNS. With 4 bases removed from V and 0 bases from J, the gap between germline ends came to 19 bases. This CDR3 is built from 17 residues. CDR3 sequence: CASSARDRQASSYEQYF. The CDR3 nucleotides read TGTGCCAGCAGTGCTAGAGATAGACAGGCGAGCTCCTACGAGCAGTACTTC.

This clonotype was counted a few times. The chain has TRBV5-6 and TRBJ1-6, with 8 bases fitting TRBD1. The CDR3 has 15 amino acids. CDR1 and CDR2 (germline): SGHDT, YYEEEE. The V segment lost 5 bases and the J segment 10 bases; nucleotides outside the gene matches: 11. The CDR3 protein is CASRQKTGANSPLHF. The CDR3 DNA is TGTGCCAGCAGGCAGAAGACAGGGGCAAACTCACCCCTCCACTTT.

This chain uses TRBV6-1 with TRBJ2-3, with 7 nucleotides matching TRBD2. The germline V gene encodes CDR1 MNHNS and CDR2 SASEGT. The CDR3 loop spans 14 amino acids. J lost 0 bases, V lost 8 bases, and 5 bases had no gene match. For the CDR3, the DNA is TGTGCCAGCGACCAAGCGGGGAGCACAGATACGCAGTATTTT. Its protein is CASDQAGSTDTQYF.

The chain has TRBV19 and TRBJ1-5; D uncertain. Trimming stripped 0 bases from V and 7 bases from J, with 16 bases between. The CDR3 has 16 residues. The germline V gene encodes CDR1 LNHDA and CDR2 SQIVND (reference sequence). CDR3 sequence (DNA): TGTGCCAGTAGTATAGAGTCGTCCTGGGGTTCCCAGCCCCAGCATTTT. It translates to CASSIESSWGSQPQHF.